This T cell receptor beta chain is drawn from a study of T cell responses to AZD1222 COVID-19 vaccine. Study-level findings and limits: Clonal diversity may have been underestimated, and the donors were mostly white British, with more females than males.

Libraries were prepared by immunoSEQ multiplex PCR; TCRdb keeps only in-frame clonotypes and omits some of them. The profile shows 250,000 to 300,000 clones, 90% to 95% of them singletons. The CDR3 is 12 residues long. Germline V gene lookup returns CDR1 LNHDA and CDR2 SQIVND (reference sequence). Between the trimmed V and J ends, which lost 6 bases and 6 bases, there was a span of 9 bases. Concerning this clone: Its antigen is unknown.

The TCR comes from an adult who received the AZD1222 COVID-19 vaccine. The rearrangement links TRBV19 to TRBJ1-5, with D perhaps matching TRBD1 (6 bases). Sample: peripheral blood, taken 28 days after the second AZD1222 dose. The CDR3 nucleotides are TGTGCCAGTAGACAGGGTGGTCAGCCCCAGCATTTT. Protein: CASRQGGQPQHF. The full variable domain, its missing parts supplied by reference TRBV19 and TRBJ1-5, is DGGITQSPKYLFRKEGQNVTLSCEQNLNHDAMYWYRQDPGQGLRLIYYSQIVNDFQKGDIAEGYSVSREKKESFPLTVTSAQKNPTAFYLCASRQGGQPQHFGDGTRLSIL.